The clone carrying this T cell receptor beta chain was recorded at least ten times. The antigen is undetermined. The whole isolated RNA underwent reverse transcription, so sequencing captured expressed TCRB transcripts. Produced via immunoSEQ multiplex PCR; TCRdb's table is partial and in-frame only. The sample lists approximately 120,000 clones, 15% to 20% occurring once. The data belong to a study of beta chain features in type 1 diabetes. The study's findings and limits: Within the patient group, naive, central memory and Treg TCRB repertoires appeared more similar to each other than within healthy donors. In cDNA sequencing, cells with high TCR expression could be over-represented. There was a moderate but significant shortening of TCRB CDR3s in all four CD4+ subsets of Type 1 diabetes patients. In patients and controls equally, PCR might favor templates that are shorter.

The germline V and J ends were trimmed by 7 bases and 0 bases, with 13 bases remaining between them. Per germline, CDR1 MNHEY and CDR2 SMNVEV (reference sequence). This CDR3 has 15 residues. A single heparinised draw of approximately 110 mL on average was taken per donor. The rearrangement links TRBV27 to TRBJ2-1; D ambiguous. The receptor was derived from a man in his late teens or twenties with type 1 diabetes. The sample comprised central memory CD4+ T cells from blood. The CDR3: CASTLIASSYNEQFF. The CDR3 DNA is TGTGCCAGCACCCTCATAGCCAGCTCCTACAATGAGCAGTTCTTC.